This T cell receptor beta chain stems from a study of cytomegalovirus exposure and HLA in healthy donors. Study as a whole: The same platform was used for the 90 to 150 validation repertoires and the approximately 700 first-cohort repertoires, a later analysis reported. Overall study results and limits: Rare TCR sequences predominated, though certain public TCRs were found in many donors. The classifier was said to identify cytomegalovirus status with high specificity and sensitivity. The investigators catalogued 150 or so TCR beta chains as cytomegalovirus-associated.

With regard to this clone: Its matching antigen is unknown.

Germline CDR1 is MNHNY and CDR2 is SVGAGI (reference sequence). This CDR3 is built from 16 residues. Trimming took 5 bases from V and 6 from J, leaving 22 bases between them. This table comes from immunoSEQ multiplex PCR, and its TCRdb copy is limited to in-frame clones, with some not included. The table shows under 200,000 clones, with about 96% occurring only once. The sequencing sample was made of PBMCs. This chain joins TRBV6-6 and TRBJ1-1, with a tentative D call TRBD1 (6 bases). The source is a woman aged 18-29 years in good health and CMV-seronegative. The CDR3, as DNA: TGTGCCAGCAGTCCCAAAACCACAGGGAGTGGGGCTGAAGCTTTCTTT. It codes for CASSPKTTGSGAEAFF.